Here is one TCR beta chain with its context. This sample was taken from a study of cytomegalovirus exposure and HLA in healthy donors. CDR3 length: 13 amino acids. V was cut by 3 bases and J by 4 bases, with 10 bases left in between. Germline CDR1 reads SGHRS; CDR2 reads YFSETQ. PCR used 60 Vbeta primers and 13 Jbeta primers. The data were produced by immunoSEQ multiplex PCR, yet TCRdb's version contains in-frame clones alone and is incomplete. The table shows about 170,000 clones, with less than 85% occurring only once. The receptor was isolated from a boy aged 2 to 10 in good health and CMV-seronegative. This chain uses TRBV5-1 with TRBJ1-1, with D hard to call. Input material: PBMCs. CDR3 sequence (DNA): TGCGCCAGCAGCTCGGGCGGGCCCACTGAAGCTTTCTTT. Amino acids: CASSSGGPTEAFF.